The rows below give T cell receptor beta chains drawn from one sample of a study of PD-1 blockade in classical Hodgkin lymphoma. Generated by immunoSEQ multiplex PCR, the TCRdb table keeps only in-frame clones and is missing some. Among around 28,000 clones listed, around 87% were seen once. Sequenced material: CD4+ T cells from blood, taken before the fourth cycle of nivolumab. The receptors originated from a human donor with classical Hodgkin lymphoma. CDR3s include the opening cysteine and the closing phenylalanine or tryptophan. Each record gives: V gene, clone size, J gene, CDR3 protein. Rows may omit the clone size; those that give it use once, few, many or a size class.

TRBV11-2,.,TRBJ2-7,CASSSSGSLSYEQYF
TRBV14,.,TRBJ2-3,CASSQVTSGGADTQYF
TRBV2,.,TRBJ2-7,CASTGLAGMYEQYF
TRBV5-1,.,TRBJ1-1,CASSHTGANTEAFF
TRBV18,.,TRBJ1-4,CASSPVSGGNEKLFF
TRBV27,.,TRBJ2-2,CASSPRGKLAGGPYTGELFF
TRBV29-1,.,TRBJ2-2,CSVALAGGPVGTGELFF
TRBV4-1,.,TRBJ2-7,CASSRILGTSSYEQYF
TRBV29-1,few,TRBJ1-1,CSVTGVFTEAFF
TRBV7-3,.,TRBJ2-2,CASSSDSTGELFF
TRBV14,.,TRBJ2-7,CASSQYQVYEQYF